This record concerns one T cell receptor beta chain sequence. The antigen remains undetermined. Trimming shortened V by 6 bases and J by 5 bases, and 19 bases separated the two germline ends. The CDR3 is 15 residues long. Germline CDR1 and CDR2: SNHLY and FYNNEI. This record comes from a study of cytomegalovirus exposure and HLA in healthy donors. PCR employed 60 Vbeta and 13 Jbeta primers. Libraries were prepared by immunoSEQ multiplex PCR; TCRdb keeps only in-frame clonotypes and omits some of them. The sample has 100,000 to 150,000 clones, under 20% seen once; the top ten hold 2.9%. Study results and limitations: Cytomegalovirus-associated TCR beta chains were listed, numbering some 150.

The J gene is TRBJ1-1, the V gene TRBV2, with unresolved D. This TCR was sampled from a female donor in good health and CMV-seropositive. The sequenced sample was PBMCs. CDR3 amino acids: CASSLTSGVRTEAFF. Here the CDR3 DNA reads TGTGCCAGCAGCCTGACTTCCGGGGTGAGGACTGAAGCTTTCTTT.